This T cell receptor (beta chain) was captured by sequencing in a study of T cell changes during pregnancy in multiple sclerosis. Sequencing used immunoSEQ multiplex PCR; TCRdb keeps in-frame clones, though not all of them. The table includes tens of thousands of clones, more than 85% detected once. This clonotype originated in a female donor with multiple sclerosis, enrolled in a pregnancy study. The source material was peripheral blood, sampled in the first trimester of pregnancy.

The CDR3 is CASSQEPSGGYEQYF. In DNA form, the CDR3 reads TGCGCCAGCAGCCAAGAGCCAAGCGGGGGGTACGAGCAGTACTTC. The V and J genes are TRBV4-1 and TRBJ2-7; 9 bases agree with TRBD2. The trim removed 0 bases at V and 4 bases at J, leaving 4 bases unmatched. CDR3 length: 15 amino acids. Germline V lookup: CDR1 MGHRA, CDR2 YSYEKL.